In its sample, the clone carrying this TCR beta chain was seen many times. The antigen remains unidentified. Stable Graves' hyperthyroidism denoted no ophthalmopathy progression over 18 months. The data derive from a study of T cells in Graves' hyperthyroidism and ophthalmopathy. Study results and limitations: Clonotypes that were expanded in thyroid above 0.001 mostly appeared in blood too.

Template material for amplifying TCR beta CDR3 regions consisted of RNA transcripts. The HTBI primer set served for first-round RT-PCR of the TCR CDR3. Each CDR3 protein gets one entry after TCRdb re-called the multiplex PCR reads with MiXCR. The sample has 450,000 to 700,000 distinct CDR3 sequences; roughly 50% are singletons. CDR3 size: 16 residues. Looked up from germline, CDR1 is DFQATT and CDR2 is SNEGSKA (reference sequence). Trimming stripped 0 bases from V and 0 bases from J, with 12 bases between. Input material: peripheral blood or thyroid tissue (not recorded which). J is TRBJ1-3 and V is TRBV20-1; D may be TRBD1 (5 bases). The TCR comes from a woman aged 18-29 years with Graves' hyperthyroidism. This CDR3 reads CSAREVRDLSGNTIYF. The CDR3 DNA reads as TGCAGTGCTAGAGAGGTGAGGGACCTCTCTGGAAACACCATATATTTT.